The rows below give T cell receptor beta chains drawn from one sample of a study of cytomegalovirus exposure and HLA in healthy donors. Generated by immunoSEQ multiplex PCR, the TCRdb table keeps only in-frame clones and is missing some. The sample consists of 130,000 to 150,000 clones, around two thirds of them appearing once. The sample was PBMCs. These receptor sequences come from a woman between 18 and 30 years old in good health and CMV-seronegative. The CDR3 runs from the conserved cysteine through the conserved F or W. Fields, in order: J gene, D gene, clone size, CDR3 length, V gene, CDR3 DNA, CDR3 protein. A D gene is named only where the DNA matches it firmly. Not every row has a clone size; where given, it reads once, few, many or a size class.

J gene: TRBJ2-3
D gene: TRBD2
clone size: .
CDR3 length: 17
V gene: TRBV18
CDR3 DNA: TGTGCCAGCTCACCGCGGACTAGCGGGGTGAGCACAGATACGCAGTATTTT
CDR3 protein: CASSPRTSGVSTDTQYF

J gene: TRBJ1-4
D gene: .
clone size: .
CDR3 length: 13
V gene: TRBV6-1
CDR3 DNA: TGTGCCAGCAGTGAAGCGGCGGTGGAAAAACTGTTTTTT
CDR3 protein: CASSEAAVEKLFF

J gene: TRBJ2-2
D gene: TRBD1
clone size: .
CDR3 length: 13
V gene: TRBV2
CDR3 DNA: TGTGCCTCGGACAGGGTCGAAATCGGGGAGCTGTTTTTT
CDR3 protein: CASDRVEIGELFF

J gene: TRBJ2-1
D gene: .
clone size: .
CDR3 length: 17
V gene: TRBV9
CDR3 DNA: TGTGCCAGCAGCGTAGTTCCCCGCGGAGTCACCTACAATGAGCAGTTCTTC
CDR3 protein: CASSVVPRGVTYNEQFF

J gene: TRBJ2-1
D gene: .
clone size: .
CDR3 length: 14
V gene: TRBV7-8
CDR3 DNA: TGTGCCAGCAGCTTAAGGACCTTGGGGGGTGAGCAGTTCTTC
CDR3 protein: CASSLRTLGGEQFF

J gene: TRBJ2-3
D gene: TRBD1
clone size: .
CDR3 length: 16
V gene: TRBV10-1
CDR3 DNA: TGCGCCAGCAGTGAGACGACAGGGCAAAGCACAGATACGCAGTATTTT
CDR3 protein: CASSETTGQSTDTQYF

J gene: TRBJ2-4
D gene: .
clone size: .
CDR3 length: 11
V gene: TRBV20-1
CDR3 DNA: TGCAGTGCTGGGGCCCTAGACATTCAGTACTTC
CDR3 protein: CSAGALDIQYF

J gene: TRBJ2-1
D gene: .
clone size: once
CDR3 length: 15
V gene: TRBV5-1
CDR3 DNA: TGCGCCAGCCACATTGTCGCCAGCTCCTACAATGAGCAGTTCTTC
CDR3 protein: CASHIVASSYNEQFF

J gene: TRBJ1-1
D gene: .
clone size: .
CDR3 length: 12
V gene: TRBV7-9
CDR3 DNA: TGTGCCAGCAGCTTAAGTGAGCTGCAAGCTTTCTTT
CDR3 protein: CASSLSELQAFF

J gene: TRBJ1-3
D gene: .
clone size: .
CDR3 length: 16
V gene: TRBV19
CDR3 DNA: TGTGCCACCTCCTATAGGGCGGGACCGTCTGGAAACACCATATATTTT
CDR3 protein: CATSYRAGPSGNTIYF

J gene: TRBJ1-3
D gene: TRBD1
clone size: .
CDR3 length: 16
V gene: TRBV11-3
CDR3 DNA: TGTGCCAGCAGCTTCCGAGGACAGGGGGCTGGAAACACCATATATTTT
CDR3 protein: CASSFRGQGAGNTIYF

J gene: TRBJ2-3
D gene: TRBD2
clone size: once
CDR3 length: 15
V gene: TRBV5-4
CDR3 DNA: TGTGCCAGCAGCTTGGAACTAGCGGGGGGAGATACGCAGTATTTT
CDR3 protein: CASSLELAGGDTQYF

J gene: TRBJ2-5
D gene: .
clone size: few
CDR3 length: 12
V gene: TRBV29-1
CDR3 DNA: TGCAGCGTTGTGAGGCAGAAAGAGACCCAGTACTTC
CDR3 protein: CSVVRQKETQYF

J gene: TRBJ2-3
D gene: .
clone size: .
CDR3 length: 16
V gene: TRBV18
CDR3 DNA: TGTGCCAGCTCACCACAAGCGGACTACTCCCCCGATACGCAGTATTTT
CDR3 protein: CASSPQADYSPDTQYF

J gene: TRBJ2-5
D gene: .
clone size: few
CDR3 length: 12
V gene: TRBV7-2
CDR3 DNA: TGTGCCACCGGGAACGCTAAGGGATGTAGGTACTTC
CDR3 protein: CATGNAKGCRYF